This T cell receptor (beta chain) was sequenced in a study of control samples from healthy donors and cancer patients. In germline, CDR1 is ENHRY, CDR2 SYGVKD. The CDR3 runs 15 residues. V was cut by 0 bases and J by 0 bases, with 8 bases left in between. Generated by immunoSEQ multiplex PCR, the TCRdb table keeps only in-frame clones and is missing some. The sample has 250,000 to 300,000 clones, over 75% seen once; the top ten hold 13%. The genes are TRBV10-3 and TRBJ1-1; D is ambiguous. This clonotype was sampled from a woman aged 55 to 70 with lung cancer. Sequencing input: PBMCs. CDR3 residues: CAISESQVMNTEAFF. In DNA form, the CDR3 reads TGTGCCATCAGTGAGTCGCAGGTTATGAACACTGAAGCTTTCTTT.